The clone carrying this T cell receptor (beta chain) was seen more than once but under ten times. With 60 Vbeta and 13 Jbeta primers, the PCR was carried out. Sequenced by immunoSEQ multiplex PCR; TCRdb stores in-frame clones only, minus some. The repertoire holds around 120,000 clones, with about 72% as singletons. The data are from a study of cytomegalovirus exposure and HLA in healthy donors. Turning to the study itself: An earlier analysis identified 110 million or so unique TCR beta sequences in 150 million to 200 million T cells.

The CDR3 totals 16 residues. CDR1 and CDR2 (germline): SGHKS, YYEKEE (reference sequence). After removal of 3 bases from V and 8 bases from J, the junction contained 13 bases not matched to a gene. The material sequenced was PBMCs. The chain is built from TRBV5-5 and TRBJ2-7, with 11 bases identical to TRBD1. This TCR came from a man over 45 in good health and CMV-seropositive. CDR3 sequence: CASSSGTGGEPTQQYF. DNA for the CDR3: TGTGCCAGCAGCTCCGGGACAGGGGGTGAACCTACGCAGCAGTACTTC.